There are a few counts of the clone carrying this T cell receptor (beta chain). This sample stems from a study of blood T cells in healthy people across ages. Through a sample-barcoded 5' primer and a J-beta primer mix, a second PCR was run for about 6 to 11 cycles. TCRdb reprocessed the 5' RACE reads with MiXCR, giving one entry per CDR3 protein. The sample shows roughly 830,000 distinct CDR3 sequences, about 59% of them seen only once. The V end lost 3 bases, the J end lost 10 bases, and 15 bases lay between the germline ends. CDR3 length equals 13 residues. Germline V lookup: CDR1 ENHRY, CDR2 SYGVKD.

Sequences were obtained from blood. This receptor was obtained from a man in his thirties or forties in good health. This sequence joins TRBV10-3 and TRBJ1-2; D remains unclear. The CDR3 sequence is CAISDRSEWHYTF. The CDR3, as DNA: TGTGCCATCAGTGATCGGTCCGAATGGCACTACACCTTC.